This T cell receptor (beta chain) was observed in a study of cytomegalovirus exposure and HLA in healthy donors. Study-wide results and limits: Within an earlier analysis, most TCR beta V segments proved productive either about 90% or about 30% of the time. Later on, an analysis found that several of the most significant clusters appeared to be linked to common viral pathogens, which included parvovirus B19.

This PCR relied on a set of 60 Vbeta primers and 13 Jbeta primers. Using immunoSEQ multiplex PCR, the repertoire was profiled, and TCRdb retains in-frame clones only, with some absent. This table has around 150,000 clones, around 80% appearing once. Looked up from germline, CDR1 is LGHNA and CDR2 is YSLEER. V was pared by 4 bases and J by 4 bases, with 13 bases of the junction left unmatched. This CDR3 contains 16 residues. Details on this clone: Its specificity is unknown.

Source material: PBMCs. The TCR comes from a man younger than 40 in good health. The chain links TRBV4-3 to TRBJ2-7; 7 bases match TRBD2. The CDR3 bases are TGCGCCAGCAGCCTAGGGTGGGGGGGGGTTGGGTACGAGCAGTACTTC. Encoded protein: CASSLGWGGVGYEQYF.